The T cell receptor beta chain described here comes from a study of blood T cell repertoires in COVID-19. As originally analysed: Estimated nucleated cell counts came from reference gene primer amplification. Assay used: immunoSEQ multiplex PCR; TCRdb lists only in-frame clones, some missing. D and trimming were read from the DNA, whereas the V and J calls and clone size are those reported in that table. In the table there are 50,000 or so clones, 91% of which are singletons. V was clipped by 6 bases and J by 4 bases, with 15 bases between them. Germline V gene data show CDR1 as SGHTA and CDR2 as FQGNSA. The length of the CDR3 is 14 residues.

The sequencing input was peripheral blood. The genes are TRBV7-2 and TRBJ1-1, with D unclear. This TCR was sampled from an older man with active COVID-19. CDR3 sequence reads: CASSRGRGSTEAFF. The CDR3 region has the DNA TGTGCCAGCAGTCGCGGTCGGGGTTCCACTGAAGCTTTCTTT.